A single sample is the source of the 18 T cell receptor beta chains below, sequenced in a study of OX40 agonist ivuxolimab in advanced cancers. Clones were read by immunoSEQ multiplex PCR, and TCRdb kept only the in-frame ones, dropping some. The data show 60,000 to 70,000 clones, about 90% seen once. The sample was CD4+ or CD8+ T cells sorted from blood, taken in a trial of the OX40 agonist ivuxolimab. These receptors all come from an adult with an advanced solid tumor such as melanoma, head and neck, liver or kidney cancer.

The CDR3 region has the DNA TGTGCCACCAGCAGAGAAGTGGGACAGGGGAGGTACGAGCAGTACTTC. Translation: CATSREVGQGRYEQYF. The V call is TRBV15, the J call TRBJ2-7; 10 positions agree with TRBD1. This CDR3 is built from 16 residues. The V gene's germline CDR1 is LNHNV and CDR2 YYDKDF (reference sequence). The junction had 6 bases not matched to a gene; V was cut back by 0 bases and J by 4 bases.

The chain combines TRBV7-6 with TRBJ1-4; a weak D match, TRBD1 (6 bases). V was clipped by 5 bases and J by 8 bases, with 18 bases between them. This CDR3 has 15 amino acids. Germline values: CDR1 SGHVS, CDR2 FNYEAQ. CDR3 sequence (DNA): TGTGCCAGCAGCCCAAACAGGGATCTTGGAGAAAAACTGTTTTTT. It translates to CASSPNRDLGEKLFF.

This chain uses TRBV5-1 with TRBJ1-1; D perhaps matches TRBD1 (5 bases). The CDR3 consists of 14 residues. Germline assignment: CDR1 SGHRS and CDR2 YFSETQ. V was trimmed by 2 bases and J by 3 bases, leaving 11 bases between them. The CDR3 DNA sequence: TGCGCCAGCAGCTTATACGACAGACACACTGAAGCTTTCTTT. Translated: CASSLYDRHTEAFF.

The rearrangement joins TRBV5-6 to TRBJ2-7, with D possibly being TRBD1 (5 bases). Trimming took 2 bases from V and 6 from J, leaving 12 bases between them. In germline, CDR1 is SGHDT, CDR2 YYEEEE. The CDR3 contains 13 residues. The CDR3 nucleotides are TGTGCCAGCAGCTTAAACCCAGGGTTCGAGCAGTACTTC. Amino acids: CASSLNPGFEQYF.

The chain has TRBV5-3 and TRBJ1-3, with a weak D call TRBD1 (5 bases). TRBV5-3 falls under the ORF class, with uncertain function. The germline V and J ends were trimmed by 2 bases and 2 bases, with 11 bases remaining between them. The CDR3 is 15 residues long. The CDR3 here is CARSLALTAGNTIYF. The CDR3 DNA reads as TGTGCCAGAAGCTTAGCGTTGACAGCTGGAAACACCATATATTTT.

The chain uses TRBV6-1 and TRBJ2-3, with D unresolved. The CDR3 is 15 amino acids. Germline V gene lookup returns CDR1 MNHNS and CDR2 SASEGT. V lost 3 bases to trimming and J lost 3 bases, with 13 bases between them. The CDR3 DNA reads as TGTGCCAGCAGTGAGGTGGGAATGCGGACAGATACGCAGTATTTT. This codes for CASSEVGMRTDTQYF.

The gene calls are TRBV19 and TRBJ2-1; perhaps D is TRBD1 or TRBD2 (5 bases each). V lost 6 bases and J lost 4, with 16 bases in between. The CDR3 spans 15 residues. The germline V gene encodes CDR1 LNHDA and CDR2 SQIVND (reference sequence). CDR3 residues: CASRSGPEGYNEQFF. CDR3 in DNA: TGTGCCAGTAGGTCGGGACCCGAGGGTTACAATGAGCAGTTCTTC.

The J gene is TRBJ2-1, the V gene TRBV15; no clear D. Germline V gene data show CDR1 as LNHNV and CDR2 as YYDKDF (reference sequence). The CDR3 is made up of 11 amino acids. The V end lost 2 bases, the J end lost 6 bases, and 2 bases lay between the germline ends. This CDR3 is CATSRSNEQFF. The DNA of the CDR3 is TGTGCCACCAGCAGAAGCAATGAGCAGTTCTTC.

This sequence joins TRBV19 and TRBJ2-7, with 8 bases aligning to TRBD1. The CDR3 covers 15 residues. V shed 5 bases and J 3 bases; nucleotides not matched to a gene: 9. The V gene's germline CDR1 is LNHDA and CDR2 SQIVND (reference sequence). CDR3 nucleotide sequence: TGTGCCAGTAGTCCGACGACAGGGGTAATCTACGAGCAGTACTTC. This sequence encodes CASSPTTGVIYEQYF.

This clone was counted a single time. The chain uses TRBV11-3 and TRBJ2-3, with D perhaps TRBD1 or TRBD2 (5 bases each). CDR1 is SGHNT, CDR2 YENEEA, per germline. This CDR3 spans 12 amino acids. Deletions cut 5 bases from V and 9 bases from J, with 12 bases between. The CDR3 nucleotides are TGTGCCAGCAGCCCCGGGACGGCGACGCAGTATTTT. Protein sequence: CASSPGTATQYF.

Notes on this clone: A junction end diverges from the germline sequence, so it may reflect a read error. This CDR3 is also generated by other DNA sequences in the sample. The genes are TRBV5-5 and TRBJ1-1; D ambiguous. Germline assignment: CDR1 SGHKS and CDR2 YYEKEE (reference sequence). This CDR3 has 14 residues. CDR3 protein: CASSLVFGNTEAFF. CDR3 nucleotides: TGTGCCAGCAGCTTGGTTTTCGGGAACACTGAGGCTTTCTTT.

This chain joins TRBV5-4 and TRBJ1-1, with TRBD1 matching over 7 bases. Per the germline V gene, CDR1 is SGHNT and CDR2 is YYREEE (reference sequence). The CDR3 is made up of 15 amino acids. The V segment lost 1 base and the J segment 4 bases; nucleotides outside the gene matches: 7. DNA for the CDR3: TGTGCCAGCAGCTTGAGTTCAGGGGGGAGCACTGAAGCTTTCTTT. This translates into CASSLSSGGSTEAFF.

The V and J genes are TRBV4-1 and TRBJ2-1; D is unresolved. CDR3 length: 13 amino acids. CDR1 is MGHRA, CDR2 YSYEKL, per germline. Deletions cut 0 bases from V and 9 bases from J, with 9 bases between. The CDR3 DNA reads TGCGCCAGCAGCCAAGATTGGATTAGTGAGCAGTTCTTC. As protein: CASSQDWISEQFF.

The chain recombines TRBV5-4 with TRBJ1-1; no definite D call. This CDR3 is built from 15 residues. Trimming pared 0 bases from V and 6 bases from J, leaving 15 bases between. Germline V lookup: CDR1 SGHNT, CDR2 YYREEE (reference sequence). CDR3 protein: CASSLDRALQAEAFF. In DNA, the CDR3 is TGTGCCAGCAGCTTGGACCGGGCGCTCCAGGCTGAAGCTTTCTTT.

J is TRBJ1-2 and V is TRBV2, with no clear D. This CDR3 contains 13 residues. CDR1 and CDR2 from the germline V gene are SNHLY and FYNNEI. Trimming removed 7 bases from V and 6 bases from J, with 15 bases in between. The CDR3 DNA reads as TGTGCCAGCACAACTGCGTCAGAAAATGGCTACACCTTC. This translates into CASTTASENGYTF.

The chain combines TRBV2 with TRBJ1-1; 7 nucleotides line up with TRBD1. With 4 bases clipped from V and 4 bases from J, the junction kept 3 bases outside the gene matches. CDR3 length: 13 residues. Germline-derived CDR1 and CDR2 are SNHLY and FYNNEI. CDR3 nucleotides: TGTGCCAGCAGTGTTCAGGGGGTCACTGAAGCTTTCTTT. Its translation: CASSVQGVTEAFF.

The genes are TRBV2 and TRBJ2-7; D perhaps matches TRBD2 (6 bases). CDR3 length: 12 residues. Trimming cost V 7 bases and J 2 bases, with 9 bases left between them. Germline assignment: CDR1 SNHLY and CDR2 FYNNEI. The CDR3 sequence: CASTGLTYEQYF. For the CDR3, the DNA is TGTGCCAGCACTGGACTAACCTACGAGCAGTACTTC.

In this sample, this clone turned up a few times. The genes are TRBV18 and TRBJ2-1; D is unclear. CDR1 and CDR2 (germline): KGHSH, LQKENI. V gave up 2 bases and J gave up 5 bases, with 13 bases separating them. There are 15 residues in the CDR3. In DNA form, the CDR3 reads TGTGCCAGCTCACCAGGGGTAAGAGGAAACAATGAGCAGTTCTTC. Protein sequence: CASSPGVRGNNEQFF.